This passage covers 9 T cell receptor beta chains from one sample sequenced in a study of CD8+ T cells in alopecia areata. RNA, once extracted, was reverse transcribed into cDNA for use as the sequencing template. The method was immunoSEQ multiplex PCR; TCRdb's version includes in-frame clones alone and lacks a portion of them. The sample has over 150,000 clones; around 59% are singletons. Treatment specified: oral pan-JAK inhibitor, 5-10 mg twice daily. Sequencing was performed on CD4+ T cells sorted from blood, taken at week 24, from a patient treated with tofacitinib. Source of these receptors: a human donor with alopecia areata.

The rearrangement joins TRBV29-1 to TRBJ2-7; D unclear. Germline CDR1 SQVTM, CDR2 ANQGSEA. V was cut by 4 bases and J by 3 bases, with 7 bases left in between. This CDR3 spans 11 amino acids. CDR3 in amino acids: CSVVVVYEQYF. CDR3 DNA sequence: TGCAGCGTTGTAGTAGTCTACGAGCAGTACTTC.

This rearrangement joins TRBV5-1 to TRBJ2-2; D not resolved. V was clipped by 4 bases and J by 4 bases, with 14 bases between them. CDR1 and CDR2 from the germline V gene are SGHRS and YFSETQ. The CDR3 extends over 15 amino acids. The CDR3 sequence: CASSPNRRGTGELFF. The CDR3 DNA follows: TGCGCCAGCAGCCCCAATCGGAGAGGCACCGGGGAGCTGTTTTTT.

This clone was counted between two and nine times. The V call is TRBV27, the J call TRBJ2-3; 9 bases line up with TRBD2. The CDR3 covers 16 residues. Germline assignment: CDR1 MNHEY and CDR2 SMNVEV (reference sequence). V dropped 3 bases and J dropped 0; count of bases not matched to a gene: 4. The CDR3 region has the DNA TGTGCCAGCAGTTTTAGCGGGGGATGGAGCACAGATACGCAGTATTTT. Translating gives CASSFSGGWSTDTQYF.

V is TRBV7-9 and J is TRBJ1-2; D is unclear. In germline, CDR1 is SEHNR, CDR2 FQNEAQ (reference sequence). The CDR3 length is 13 residues. The V end was cut by 1 base, the J end by 3 bases, with 6 bases between. CDR3 coding DNA: TGTGCCAGCAGCTTAGGGGGTGACTATGGCTACACCTTC. Amino acid sequence: CASSLGGDYGYTF. Full variable domain (outside the CDR3, taken from reference TRBV7-9 and TRBJ1-2): DTGVSQNPRHKITKRGQNVTFRCDPISEHNRLYWYRQTLGQGPEFLTYFQNEAQLEKSRLLSDRFSAERPKGSFSTLEIQRTEQGDSAMYLCASSLGGDYGYTFGSGTRLTVV.

This clone appeared a few times. The chain carries TRBV13 and TRBJ2-5; 13 bases align to TRBD2. Losses at the gene ends were 1 base for V and 0 bases for J; bases not matched to a gene: 2. Germline CDR1 is PRHDT and CDR2 is FYEKMQ (reference sequence). This CDR3 has 17 residues. CDR3 protein: CASSLEGLAGNQETQYF. CDR3 bases: TGTGCCAGCAGCTTAGAGGGACTAGCGGGGAACCAAGAGACCCAGTACTTC.

The chain carries TRBV4-1 and TRBJ2-5, with D maybe TRBD1 (6 bases). V was trimmed by 1 base and J by 5 bases, leaving 14 bases between them. There are 15 residues in the CDR3. Germline V gene lookup returns CDR1 MGHRA and CDR2 YSYEKL. The CDR3 nucleotides are TGCGCCAGCAGCCAAGTCGGACAGCCGCAGGAGACCCAGTACTTC. It translates to CASSQVGQPQETQYF.

The chain carries TRBV7-6 and TRBJ2-7, with no clear D. The length of the CDR3 is 14 residues. The germline gives CDR1 SGHVS, CDR2 FNYEAQ. Trimming stripped 0 bases from V and 0 bases from J, with 6 bases between. The CDR3 region is CASSLAPDSYEQYF. CDR3 DNA: TGTGCCAGCAGCTTAGCCCCAGACTCCTACGAGCAGTACTTC.

The rearrangement joins TRBV30 to TRBJ1-1; D remains ambiguous. Per germline, CDR1 GTSNPN and CDR2 SVGIG (reference sequence). The CDR3 extends over 14 amino acids. The V and J ends lost 0 bases and 0 bases respectively, with 8 bases between them. The CDR3 DNA sequence: TGTGCCTGGAGTGTAAACAGTTTGAACACTGAAGCTTTCTTT. It specifies CAWSVNSLNTEAFF.

The genes are TRBV6-1 and TRBJ1-2; D call uncertain. Germline V gene data show CDR1 as MNHNS and CDR2 as SASEGT. Trimming took 0 bases from V and 13 from J, leaving 9 bases between them. This CDR3 has 11 residues. This CDR3 reads CASSEALVATF. CDR3 DNA sequence: TGTGCCAGCAGTGAAGCTCTGGTTGCCACCTTC.